This T cell receptor (beta chain) originates from a study of T-cell memory formation after mild COVID-19. This clonotype was seen a handful of times. MiXCR, applied by TCRdb to the 5' RACE reads, yields one record per CDR3 protein. The repertoire consists of under 550,000 distinct CDR3 sequences, with roughly 18% occurring once and the leading ten covering around a fifth. The CDR3 has 13 residues. The V end was cut by 4 bases, the J end by 7 bases, with 13 bases between. From germline, CDR1 is LNHNV and CDR2 YYDKDF (reference sequence). The source material was PBMCs or a T cell subset sorted from them (not recorded which). The receptor was isolated from a man younger than 35 who had mild COVID-19 (a few samples of this study predate the infection). Cell type and time point are not known. The rearrangement joins TRBV15 to TRBJ1-2; unclear D gene. The CDR3 DNA sequence: TGTGCCACCAGCATAGAGGATTCCAGTGGCTACACCTTC. It specifies CATSIEDSSGYTF.